This paragraph covers one T cell receptor (beta chain) sequence. Germline CDR1 WSHSY, CDR2 SAAADI. The CDR3 has 12 residues. V shed 2 bases and J shed 6 bases, with 7 bases lying between them. The data belong to a study of blood T cell repertoires in COVID-19. The repertoire was sequenced with immunoSEQ multiplex PCR; TCRdb's copy has only in-frame clones and lacks some. The table has under 250,000 clones, 65% to 90% seen once. This receptor was obtained from a man between 50 and 59 years old with COVID-19, enrolled during active disease. The chain carries TRBV10-2 and TRBJ1-1; D call uncertain. Sequenced: peripheral blood. The CDR3 sequence is CASSERRAEAFF. The CDR3, as DNA: TGCGCCAGCAGTGAGAGGCGGGCTGAAGCTTTCTTT.